This T cell receptor (beta chain) was recorded in a study of CD8 T cells in Susac syndrome. Regarding the study as a whole: The authors acknowledged that the study's TCR sequencing and HLA analysis involved relatively few individuals.

Concerning this clonotype: Its antigen is unidentified.

The CDR3 runs to 15 residues. V lost 5 bases, J lost 0 bases, and 8 bases lay in between. TCR beta from blood CD8+ and CD4+ T cells was sequenced. It was healthy donors who served as the controls, matched for age and sex. When the RNA was reverse transcribed, random hexamers were used with an input of 0.5 to 1 ug. The amplification used immunoSEQ multiplex PCR on TCR beta CDR3; it spanned 54 Vbeta and 13 Jbeta. TCRdb re-derived calls from the immunoSEQ multiplex PCR reads in MiXCR, one entry per CDR3 protein. The table includes about 200,000 distinct CDR3 sequences, roughly 96% detected once. The chain carries TRBV12-3 or TRBV12-4 and TRBJ1-6; no firm D call. Sequences were obtained from CD4+ T cells from PBMCs. The sequence was collected from a human donor in good health. CDR3 in amino acids: CASSRASSYNSPLHF. CDR3 bases: TGTGCCAGCAGTCGGGCGAGCTCCTATAATTCACCCCTCCACTTT.